One sample yielded the 25 T cell receptor beta chains listed below, sequenced in a study of OX40 agonist ivuxolimab in advanced cancers. TCRdb's copy holds only in-frame clones and misses some; the assay was immunoSEQ multiplex PCR. The repertoire holds about 71,000 clones, with about 88% as singletons. The starting material was CD4+ or CD8+ T cells sorted from blood, obtained in a trial of the OX40 agonist ivuxolimab. These receptor sequences come from an adult with an advanced solid tumor such as melanoma, head and neck, liver or kidney cancer.

The chain employs TRBV19 and TRBJ1-5; D perhaps matches TRBD1 (5 bases). CDR3 length equals 14 residues. Deletions cut 5 bases from V and 2 bases from J, with 10 bases between. CDR1 is LNHDA, CDR2 SQIVND, per germline (reference sequence). The DNA of the CDR3 is TGTGCCAGTAGTCCACAACAGGGCAATCAGCCCCAGCATTTT. Its translation: CASSPQQGNQPQHF. Using reference TRBV19 and TRBJ1-5 for the parts outside the CDR3, the full variable domain is DGGITQSPKYLFRKEGQNVTLSCEQNLNHDAMYWYRQDPGQGLRLIYYSQIVNDFQKGDIAEGYSVSREKKESFPLTVTSAQKNPTAFYLCASSPQQGNQPQHFGDGTRLSIL.

This clone was detected a few times. This chain uses TRBV9 with TRBJ1-5, with 8 bases lining up with TRBD1. Germline lookup yields CDR1 SGDLS and CDR2 YYNGEE. V trimming: 4 bases; J trimming: 0 bases; junction bases outside the gene matches: 3. This CDR3 is 15 amino acids long. The chain's CDR3 is CASSLTGDSNQPQHF. The CDR3 nucleotides are TGTGCCAGCAGCTTGACAGGGGATAGCAATCAGCCCCAGCATTTT.

The CDR3 reads CASSQENRQNQPQHF. CDR3 nucleotide sequence: TGCGCCAGCAGCCAAGAAAATCGGCAGAATCAGCCCCAGCATTTT. The rearrangement joins TRBV4-3 to TRBJ1-5; D uncertain. This CDR3 has 15 amino acids. CDR1 and CDR2 from the germline V gene are LGHNA and YSLEER. Between the trimmed V and J ends, which lost 0 bases and 4 bases, there was a span of 10 bases.

Only one count was recorded for this clone. V and J are TRBV7-2 and TRBJ2-1; D is ambiguous. V dropped 1 base and J dropped 3 bases, with 7 bases sitting between them. This CDR3 has 14 residues. The germline CDR1 and CDR2 sequences are SGHTA and FQGNSA. The CDR3 bases are TGTGCCAGCAGCTTAGGCTTTAACTACAATGAGCAGTTCTTC. It is translated as CASSLGFNYNEQFF.

The J gene is TRBJ2-1, the V gene TRBV7-2; 16 nucleotides align to TRBD2. With V trimmed by 4 bases and J by 6 bases, 6 bases remained unmatched. CDR1 and CDR2 from the germline V gene are SGHTA and FQGNSA. This CDR3 region has 17 residues. The CDR3 coding sequence is TGTGCCAGCAGCTCAGGGACTAGCGGGAGGGCCCTCAATGAGCAGTTCTTC. Translating it yields CASSSGTSGRALNEQFF.

The chain carries TRBV5-1 and TRBJ2-2; 7 bases agree with TRBD1. CDR3 length: 16 residues. Germline lookup yields CDR1 SGHRS and CDR2 YFSETQ. The V and J ends lost 0 bases and 0 bases, in that order; junction bases with no gene match: 2. The CDR3 DNA sequence: TGCGCCAGCAGCTTGGGGACAGGACCGAACACCGGGGAGCTGTTTTTT. It translates to CASSLGTGPNTGELFF.

This rearrangement joins TRBV7-9 to TRBJ2-7; D may be TRBD1 or TRBD2 (6 bases each). V was shortened by 5 bases and J by 3 bases, with 17 bases between the two germline ends. The CDR3 runs 15 residues. Per germline, CDR1 SEHNR and CDR2 FQNEAQ (reference sequence). CDR3 DNA: TGTGCCAGCAGCCCCTGGGGGGCCCTCGGCTACGAGCAGTACTTC. This translates into CASSPWGALGYEQYF.

This clone has more than one count but fewer than ten. The V and J genes are TRBV18 and TRBJ1-1; weak D call: TRBD1 (5 bases). CDR1 is KGHSH, CDR2 LQKENI, per germline. The CDR3 is 15 amino acids. V was trimmed by 0 bases and J by 2 bases, leaving 10 bases between them. The CDR3 nucleotides are TGTGCCAGCTCACCACCGAAAGGGGCAAACACTGAAGCTTTCTTT. Translation gives CASSPPKGANTEAFF.

This chain links TRBV7-9 with TRBJ1-4; D gene ambiguous. Looked up from germline, CDR1 is SEHNR and CDR2 is FQNEAQ (reference sequence). CDR3 length: 15 amino acids. V was shortened by 0 bases and J by 8 bases, with 13 bases between the two germline ends. CDR3 in amino acids: CASSLALGRTEKLFF. As DNA, the CDR3 is TGTGCCAGCAGCTTAGCCCTCGGGCGGACCGAAAAACTGTTTTTT.

The gene calls are TRBV28 and TRBJ2-1; 14 positions agree with TRBD2. With V trimmed by 6 bases and J by 0 bases, 16 bases remained unmatched. CDR3 size: 21 residues. Germline CDR1 is MDHEN and CDR2 is SYDVKM. The CDR3 nucleotides are TGTGCCAGCAGGTCCAGGGGGGGACTAGCGGGAGTTCCCAGCTCCTACAATGAGCAGTTCTTC. Translation gives CASRSRGGLAGVPSSYNEQFF.

This chain connects TRBV5-1 to TRBJ2-5; D might be TRBD1 (6 bases). Germline V gives CDR1 SGHRS, CDR2 YFSETQ. The germline V and J ends were trimmed by 3 bases and 2 bases, with 11 bases remaining between them. The CDR3 contains 14 residues. CDR3 region: CASSSNTGQETQYF. The CDR3 DNA reads as TGCGCCAGCAGCTCCAATACAGGGCAAGAGACCCAGTACTTC.

V usage is TRBV7-2 and J usage is TRBJ1-4, with TRBD1 matching 7 bases. The CDR3 is made up of 14 amino acids. Trimming cost V 5 bases and J 0 bases; bases outside gene matches: 0. Germline lookup yields CDR1 SGHTA and CDR2 FQGNSA. The CDR3 nucleotides are TGTGCCAGCAGCCAGGGGGCAACTAATGAAAAACTGTTTTTT. This encodes CASSQGATNEKLFF.

The chain recombines TRBV6-6 with TRBJ2-2; TRBD2 aligns across 10 bases. Trimming cost V 4 bases and J 3 bases; bases outside gene matches: 5. This CDR3 has 16 amino acids. CDR1 MNHNY and CDR2 SVGAGI come from the germline V gene (reference sequence). The CDR3 region has the DNA TGTGCCAGCAGTTTGCTAGCGGGAGAATACACCGGGGAGCTGTTTTTT. It yields the protein CASSLLAGEYTGELFF.

The chain links TRBV4-3 to TRBJ1-1; a weak D match, TRBD1 (5 bases). Germline CDR1 reads LGHNA; CDR2 reads YSLEER. Trimming stripped 1 base from V and 4 bases from J, with 10 bases between. The CDR3 sequence is 14 residues long. CDR3 in amino acids: CASSQGQGGTEAFF. The CDR3, as DNA: TGCGCCAGCAGCCAAGGGCAGGGTGGCACTGAAGCTTTCTTT.

V usage is TRBV6-5 and J usage is TRBJ2-7; TRBD2 agrees at 14 bases. Germline lookup yields CDR1 MNHEY and CDR2 SVGAGI. The ends lost 0 bases at V and 10 bases at J; junction bases unmatched: 8. The CDR3 has 16 amino acids. In DNA, the CDR3 is TGTGCCAGCAGTTACTCGGGACTAGCGGGAGCTATCCCTCAGTACTTC. Its translation: CASSYSGLAGAIPQYF.

V is TRBV7-6 and J is TRBJ1-5; 10 positions match TRBD1. V shed 5 bases and J 0 bases; nucleotides not matched to a gene: 13. The length of the CDR3 is 19 residues. Germline values: CDR1 SGHVS, CDR2 FNYEAQ. The CDR3 is CASSPTDRGPTSSNQPQHF. In DNA form, the CDR3 reads TGTGCCAGCAGCCCTACCGACAGGGGGCCCACCTCTAGCAATCAGCCCCAGCATTTT.

CDR3 residues: CASSFHVDQPQHF. In DNA form, the CDR3 reads TGCGCCAGCAGCTTCCATGTGGATCAGCCCCAGCATTTT. The J gene is TRBJ1-5, the V gene TRBV5-1; no firm D call. The CDR3 runs 13 residues. V lost 2 bases and J 5 bases, leaving 8 bases between the germline ends. The germline CDR1 and CDR2 sequences are SGHRS and YFSETQ.

The gene calls are TRBV18 and TRBJ2-7; 10 bases line up with TRBD1. Germline CDR1 reads KGHSH; CDR2 reads LQKENI. The V segment lost 6 bases and the J segment 1 base; nucleotides outside the gene matches: 6. The CDR3 has 15 amino acids. The CDR3 protein is CASSPGTGASYEQYF. The CDR3 DNA sequence: TGTGCCAGCTCCCCCGGGACAGGGGCATCCTACGAGCAGTACTTC.

V and J are TRBV7-2 and TRBJ1-2; D may be TRBD1 (6 bases). Trimming removed 5 bases from V and 6 bases from J, with 10 bases in between. CDR3 length equals 12 residues. The germline gives CDR1 SGHTA, CDR2 FQGNSA. DNA of the CDR3: TGTGCCAGCAGCCCACAGGGCGATGGCTACACCTTC. This gives the protein CASSPQGDGYTF.

The chain carries TRBV28 and TRBJ1-5; TRBD1 matches at 9 bases. This CDR3 comprises 16 residues. The germline CDR1 and CDR2 sequences are MDHEN and SYDVKM. The V segment lost 4 bases and the J segment 4 bases; nucleotides outside the gene matches: 8. CDR3: CASSSPGQGWNQPQHF. CDR3 DNA: TGTGCCAGCAGTTCACCGGGACAGGGCTGGAATCAGCCCCAGCATTTT. Variable domain in full (rest from reference TRBV28 and TRBJ1-5): DVKVTQSSRYLVKRTGEKVFLECVQDMDHENMFWYRQDPGLGLRLIYFSYDVKMKEKGDIPEGYSVSREKKERFSLILESASTNQTSMYLCASSSPGQGWNQPQHFGDGTRLSIL.

CDR3 residues: CASSPGGQRANTGELFF. The CDR3 DNA sequence: TGTGCCAGCTCACCAGGGGGACAGAGAGCGAACACCGGGGAGCTGTTTTTT. The rearrangement links TRBV18 to TRBJ2-2; 7 bases align to TRBD1. The CDR3 sequence is 17 residues long. The J segment lost 0 bases and the V segment lost 2 bases, leaving 6 bases of the junction unmatched. Germline-derived CDR1 and CDR2 are KGHSH and LQKENI.

The count of this clone is one. The V call is TRBV30, the J call TRBJ1-5, with TRBD1 identical over 11 bases. After removal of 5 bases from V and 6 bases from J, the junction contained 3 bases not matched to a gene. This CDR3 is 13 amino acids long. Per germline, CDR1 GTSNPN and CDR2 SVGIG (reference sequence). This CDR3 is CAWAGQGGQPQHF. The CDR3 coding sequence is TGTGCCTGGGCGGGACAGGGGGGTCAGCCCCAGCATTTT.

CDR3 nucleotides: TGTGCCAGCAGTGGGGGATCGGGGCTTCGGTACTTC. Its translation is CASSGGSGLRYF. The chain uses TRBV5-8 and TRBJ2-4, with D perhaps being TRBD1 or TRBD2 (5 bases each). Germline values: CDR1 SGHTS, CDR2 YDEGEE. The CDR3 is 12 amino acids. The V gene lost 5 bases and the J gene lost 15 bases, with 18 bases spanning the gap.

This clone was seen only once. The V and J genes are TRBV11-2 and TRBJ2-1; TRBD2 aligns across 10 bases. CDR1 and CDR2 from the germline V gene are SGHAT and FQNNGV. CDR3 length: 16 residues. V trimming: 5 bases; J trimming: 6 bases; junction bases outside the gene matches: 10. In nucleotides, the CDR3 is TGTGCCAGCAGCCCGAGATTTAGCGGGAGGCTCAATGAGCAGTTCTTC. This encodes CASSPRFSGRLNEQFF.

The rearrangement uses TRBV27 and TRBJ1-5, with D perhaps matching TRBD1 (5 bases). The CDR3 extends over 14 amino acids. The germline CDR1 and CDR2 sequences are MNHEY and SMNVEV (reference sequence). The V end was cut by 4 bases, the J end by 0 bases, with 7 bases between. The CDR3 region is CASSSTDSNQPQHF. The CDR3 DNA follows: TGTGCCAGCAGTTCGACAGATAGCAATCAGCCCCAGCATTTT.